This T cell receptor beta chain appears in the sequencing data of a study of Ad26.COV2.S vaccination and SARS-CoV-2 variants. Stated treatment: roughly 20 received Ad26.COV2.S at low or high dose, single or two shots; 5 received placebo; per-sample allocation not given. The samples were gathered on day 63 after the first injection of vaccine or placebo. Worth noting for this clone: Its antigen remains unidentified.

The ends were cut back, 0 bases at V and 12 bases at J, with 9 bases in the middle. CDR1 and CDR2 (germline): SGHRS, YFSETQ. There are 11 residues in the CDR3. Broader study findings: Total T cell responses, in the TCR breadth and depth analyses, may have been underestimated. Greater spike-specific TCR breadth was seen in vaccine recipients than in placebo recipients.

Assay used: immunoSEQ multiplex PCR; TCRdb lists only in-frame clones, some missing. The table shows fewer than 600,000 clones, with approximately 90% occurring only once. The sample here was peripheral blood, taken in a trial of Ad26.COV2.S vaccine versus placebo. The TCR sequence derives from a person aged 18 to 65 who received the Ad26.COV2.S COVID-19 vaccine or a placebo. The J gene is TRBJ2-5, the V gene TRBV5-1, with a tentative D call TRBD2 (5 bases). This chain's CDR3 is CASSLERTEYF. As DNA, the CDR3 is TGCGCCAGCAGCTTGGAACGGACTGAGTACTTC.